This T cell receptor beta chain was obtained from a study of early stage breast cancer tumors. Study conclusions and caveats: Blood repertoires resembled normal breast more than tumor. Enriched TCRB sequences shared across patients were mostly commonly generated sequences.

With regard to this clone: Its antigen is not identified.

This table comes from immunoSEQ multiplex PCR, and its TCRdb copy is limited to in-frame clones, with some not included. The data show about 48,000 clones, roughly four fifths seen once. Trimming took 0 bases from V and 0 from J, leaving 11 bases between them. The CDR3 totals 16 residues. CDR1 is KGHSH, CDR2 LQKENI, per germline. Sequencing used blood. The V gene is TRBV18, the J gene TRBJ1-1; possibly TRBD1 for D (5 bases). This receptor was taken from a person between 50 and 60 years old with breast cancer. DNA of the CDR3: TGTGCCAGCTCACCACCTAGTGGGACCCTGAACACTGAAGCTTTCTTT. As protein: CASSPPSGTLNTEAFF.